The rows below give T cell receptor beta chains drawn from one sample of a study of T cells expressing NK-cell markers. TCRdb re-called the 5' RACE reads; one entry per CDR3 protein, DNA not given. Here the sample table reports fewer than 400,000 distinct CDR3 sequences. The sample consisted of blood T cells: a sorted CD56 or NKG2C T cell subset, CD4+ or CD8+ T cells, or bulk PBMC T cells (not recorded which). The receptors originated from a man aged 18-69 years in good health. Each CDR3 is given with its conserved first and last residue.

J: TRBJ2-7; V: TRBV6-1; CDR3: CASRLTVSGNSYEQYF
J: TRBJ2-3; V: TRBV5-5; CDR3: CASSSWDSNTQYF
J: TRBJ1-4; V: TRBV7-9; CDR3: CASSPGQLLNEKLFF
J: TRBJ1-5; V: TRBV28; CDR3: CASSTGRGLSQPQHF
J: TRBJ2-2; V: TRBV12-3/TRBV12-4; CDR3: CASSLNLGLGRGGELFF
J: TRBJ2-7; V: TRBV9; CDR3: CASSVDTGGWDEQYF
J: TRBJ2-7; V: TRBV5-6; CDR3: CASRRQTVVYEQYF
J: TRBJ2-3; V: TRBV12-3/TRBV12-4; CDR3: CASSGQGKSTDTQYF
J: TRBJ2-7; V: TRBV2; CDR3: CASTSIAGATYEQYF
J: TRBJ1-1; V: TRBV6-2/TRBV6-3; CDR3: CASSNNRGGTEAFF
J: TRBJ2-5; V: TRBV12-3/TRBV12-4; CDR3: CASSLGGSRETQYF
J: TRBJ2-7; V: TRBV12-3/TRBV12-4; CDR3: CASSLVTSGEIYEQYF
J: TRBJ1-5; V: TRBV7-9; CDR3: CASSRGTGATQPQHF
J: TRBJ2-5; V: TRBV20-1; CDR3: CSARRGGEETQYF
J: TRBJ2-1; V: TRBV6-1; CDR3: CASSEVGQPYNEQFF